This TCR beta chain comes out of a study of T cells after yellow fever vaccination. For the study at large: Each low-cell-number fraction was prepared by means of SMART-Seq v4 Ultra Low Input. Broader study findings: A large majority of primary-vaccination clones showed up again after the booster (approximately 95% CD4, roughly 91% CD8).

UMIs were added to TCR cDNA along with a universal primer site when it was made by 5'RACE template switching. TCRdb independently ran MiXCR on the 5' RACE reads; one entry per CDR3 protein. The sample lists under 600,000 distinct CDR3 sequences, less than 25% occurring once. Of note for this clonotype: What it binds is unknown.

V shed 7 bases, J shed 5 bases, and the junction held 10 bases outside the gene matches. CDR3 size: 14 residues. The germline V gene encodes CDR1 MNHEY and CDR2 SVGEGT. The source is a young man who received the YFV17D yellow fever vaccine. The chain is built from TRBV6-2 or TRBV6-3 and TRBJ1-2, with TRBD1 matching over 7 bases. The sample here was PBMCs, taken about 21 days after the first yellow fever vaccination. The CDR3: CASTAIDRDYGYTF. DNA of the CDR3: TGTGCCAGCACCGCCATCGACAGGGATTATGGCTACACCTTC.